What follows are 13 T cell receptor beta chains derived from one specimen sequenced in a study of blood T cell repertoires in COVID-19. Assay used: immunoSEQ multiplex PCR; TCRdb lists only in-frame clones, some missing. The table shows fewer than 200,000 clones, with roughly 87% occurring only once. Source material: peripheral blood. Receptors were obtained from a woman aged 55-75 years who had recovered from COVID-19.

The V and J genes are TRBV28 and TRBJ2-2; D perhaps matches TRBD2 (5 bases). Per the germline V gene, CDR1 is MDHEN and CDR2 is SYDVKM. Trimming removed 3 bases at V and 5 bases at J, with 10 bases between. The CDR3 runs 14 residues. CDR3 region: CASSFEGWTGELFF. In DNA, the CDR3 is TGTGCCAGCAGTTTTGAGGGCTGGACCGGGGAGCTGTTTTTT.

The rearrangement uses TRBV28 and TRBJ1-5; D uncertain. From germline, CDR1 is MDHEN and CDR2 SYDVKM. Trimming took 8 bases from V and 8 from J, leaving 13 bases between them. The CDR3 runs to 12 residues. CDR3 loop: CASAQAGKPQHF. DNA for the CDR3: TGTGCCAGCGCCCAGGCGGGTAAGCCCCAGCATTTT. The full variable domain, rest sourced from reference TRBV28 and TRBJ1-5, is DVKVTQSSRYLVKRTGEKVFLECVQDMDHENMFWYRQDPGLGLRLIYFSYDVKMKEKGDIPEGYSVSREKKERFSLILESASTNQTSMYLCASAQAGKPQHFGDGTRLSIL.

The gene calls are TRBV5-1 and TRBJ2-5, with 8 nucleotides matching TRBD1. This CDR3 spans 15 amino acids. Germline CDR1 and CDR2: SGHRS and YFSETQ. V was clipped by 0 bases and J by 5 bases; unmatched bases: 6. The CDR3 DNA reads TGCGCCAGCAGCTTGGCCCCAGGGGGCGGTGAGACCCAGTACTTC. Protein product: CASSLAPGGGETQYF.

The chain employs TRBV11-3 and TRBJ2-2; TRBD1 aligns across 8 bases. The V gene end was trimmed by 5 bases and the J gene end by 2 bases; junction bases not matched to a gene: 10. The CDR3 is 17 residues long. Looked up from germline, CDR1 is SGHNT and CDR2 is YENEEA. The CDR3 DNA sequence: TGTGCCAGCAGCCCCACCCCACAGGGGGACAACACCGGGGAGCTGTTTTTT. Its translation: CASSPTPQGDNTGELFF.

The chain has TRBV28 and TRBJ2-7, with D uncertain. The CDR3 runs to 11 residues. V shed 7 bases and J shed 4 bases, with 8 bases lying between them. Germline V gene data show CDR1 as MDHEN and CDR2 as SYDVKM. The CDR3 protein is CASNTGYEQYF. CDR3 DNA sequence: TGTGCCAGCAATACCGGGTACGAGCAGTACTTC.

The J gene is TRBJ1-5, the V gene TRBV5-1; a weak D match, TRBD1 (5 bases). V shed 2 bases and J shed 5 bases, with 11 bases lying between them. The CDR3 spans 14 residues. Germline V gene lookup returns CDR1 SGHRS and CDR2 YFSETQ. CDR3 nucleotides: TGCGCCAGCAGCTTAGAATCGACAGATCAGCCCCAGCATTTT. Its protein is CASSLESTDQPQHF.

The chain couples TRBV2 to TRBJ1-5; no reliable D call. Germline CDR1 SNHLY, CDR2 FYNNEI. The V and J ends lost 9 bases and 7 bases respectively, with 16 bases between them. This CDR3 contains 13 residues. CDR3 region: CASEGGGQQPQHF. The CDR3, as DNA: TGTGCCAGTGAGGGTGGAGGGCAGCAGCCCCAGCATTTT.

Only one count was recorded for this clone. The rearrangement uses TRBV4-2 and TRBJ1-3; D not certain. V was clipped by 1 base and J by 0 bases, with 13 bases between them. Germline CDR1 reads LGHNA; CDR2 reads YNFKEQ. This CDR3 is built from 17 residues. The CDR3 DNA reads TGTGCCAGCAGCCAAGGAGGTCCGACCGACTCTGGAAACACCATATATTTT. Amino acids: CASSQGGPTDSGNTIYF.

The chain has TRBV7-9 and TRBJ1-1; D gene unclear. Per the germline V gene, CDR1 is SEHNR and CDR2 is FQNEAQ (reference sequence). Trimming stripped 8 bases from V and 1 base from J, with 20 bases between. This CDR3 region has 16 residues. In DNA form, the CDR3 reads TGTGCCAGCTTACGCCGGGGTGGTAGAGAGAACACTGAAGCTTTCTTT. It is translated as CASLRRGGRENTEAFF.

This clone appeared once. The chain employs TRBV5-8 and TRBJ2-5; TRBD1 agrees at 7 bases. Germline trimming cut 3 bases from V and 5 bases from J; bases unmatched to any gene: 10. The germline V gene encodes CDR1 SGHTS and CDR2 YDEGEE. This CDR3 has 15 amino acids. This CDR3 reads CASSSDRRLRETQYF. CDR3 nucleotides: TGTGCCAGCAGCTCGGACAGGCGGCTGAGGGAGACCCAGTACTTC.

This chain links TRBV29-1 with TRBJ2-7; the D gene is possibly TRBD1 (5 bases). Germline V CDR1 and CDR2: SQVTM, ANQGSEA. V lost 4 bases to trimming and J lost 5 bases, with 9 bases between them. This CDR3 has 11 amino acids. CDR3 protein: CSVVRVDEQYF. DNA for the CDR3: TGCAGCGTTGTCAGGGTCGACGAGCAGTACTTC.

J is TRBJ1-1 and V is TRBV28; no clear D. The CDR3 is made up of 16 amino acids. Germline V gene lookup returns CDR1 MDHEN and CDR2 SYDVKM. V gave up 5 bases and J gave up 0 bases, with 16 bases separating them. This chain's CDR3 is CASSHPTGHMNTEAFF. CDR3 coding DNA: TGTGCCAGCAGTCACCCGACGGGTCACATGAACACTGAAGCTTTCTTT.

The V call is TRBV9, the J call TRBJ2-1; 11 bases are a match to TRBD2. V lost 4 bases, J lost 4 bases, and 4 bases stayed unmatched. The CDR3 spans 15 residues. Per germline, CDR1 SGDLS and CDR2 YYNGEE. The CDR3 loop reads CASSLSSGGYNEQFF. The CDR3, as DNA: TGTGCCAGCAGCCTTTCTAGCGGGGGGTACAATGAGCAGTTCTTC.